This entry lists 14 T cell receptor beta chains sequenced from one sample in a study of shared clonotypes between healthy human individuals (dated by TCRdb to the early 2020s). Library generation was performed with the immunoSEQ multiplex PCR assay. In TCRdb, the immuneACCESS table is reduced to in-frame sequences with V and J assigned. These tables do not hold every clone; where another copy was compared, an unresolved V gene accounts for under half, and the others remain unexplained. The sample contains about 1 million clones, about 75% of them found a single time. Roughly 1.4% of the sample is held by the ten biggest clonotypes. The sample taken for sequencing was memory CD4+ T cells sorted from blood. Per the publication, the cell subset or site label means: CD45RA-negative fraction. These receptors were obtained from a man aged 18 to 29 in good health.

The gene calls are TRBV18 and TRBJ1-2; D is unclear. The CDR3 runs 14 residues. From germline, CDR1 is KGHSH and CDR2 LQKENI. The ends were cut back, 6 bases at V and 0 bases at J, with 11 bases in the middle. The CDR3 nucleotides are TGTGCCAGCTCGCCGGTTGGAGCTAACTATGGCTACACCTTC. This sequence encodes CASSPVGANYGYTF.

This clone was detected only once. This may be a read error: a much more frequent sequence differs by one nucleotide. This sample also contains other DNA sequences that code for the same CDR3. The gene calls are TRBV30 and TRBJ2-7, with a weak D call TRBD2 (5 bases). V dropped 2 bases and J dropped 1 base, with 6 bases sitting between them. The CDR3 has 12 amino acids. The V gene's germline CDR1 is GTSNPN and CDR2 SVGIG (reference sequence). In DNA form, the CDR3 reads TGTGCCTGGAGTCGGGATTCCTACGAGCAGTACTTC. This encodes CAWSRDSYEQYF.

The rearrangement joins TRBV2 to TRBJ2-1; 7 nucleotides agree with TRBD1. In germline, CDR1 is SNHLY, CDR2 FYNNEI. This CDR3 has 12 residues. The trim removed 6 bases at V and 11 bases at J, leaving 7 bases unmatched. CDR3 sequence reads: CASSSRQGKQFF. The DNA of the CDR3 is TGTGCCAGCAGCTCTAGACAGGGAAAGCAGTTCTTC.

As regards this clone: At one boundary the junction diverges from the germline segment, which might be a read error. The V call is TRBV7-7, the J call TRBJ2-5; no clear D. CDR1 is SSHAT and CDR2 is FNYEAQ in the germline V gene (reference sequence). The CDR3 runs 13 residues. In DNA form, the CDR3 reads TGTGCTAGCAGCTTAGTCGAGAGGGAGACCCAGTACTTC. Translated: CASSLVERETQYF.

This clone appeared a few times. The V and J genes are TRBV10-1 and TRBJ2-3, with TRBD2 as a possible D gene (6 bases). V was trimmed by 3 bases and J by 1 base, leaving 8 bases between them. Germline CDR1 WNHNN, CDR2 SYGVQD (reference sequence). This CDR3 contains 14 residues. For the CDR3, the DNA is TGCGCCAGCAGTGATCCTAGCGGCACAGATACGCAGTATTTT. Its translation: CASSDPSGTDTQYF.

V is TRBV30 and J is TRBJ2-5, with TRBD1 matching 7 bases. The germline V gene has CDR1 GTSNPN and CDR2 SVGIG (reference sequence). The V and J ends lost 4 bases and 2 bases, in that order; junction bases with no gene match: 10. The CDR3 consists of 15 residues. CDR3 protein: CAWNRGQSGQETQYF. CDR3 DNA sequence: TGTGCCTGGAACAGGGGACAATCCGGACAAGAGACCCAGTACTTC.

The chain joins TRBV30 to TRBJ2-6; D might be TRBD1 (6 bases). The V gene lost 2 bases and the J gene lost 12 bases, with 17 bases spanning the gap. The CDR3 is 14 amino acids. Germline lookup yields CDR1 GTSNPN and CDR2 SVGIG (reference sequence). The CDR3 DNA sequence: TGTGCCTGGAGTACCGTACAGGGCGGTGCCGTCCTGACTTTC. It encodes CAWSTVQGGAVLTF. Complete variable domain (other parts from reference TRBV30 and TRBJ2-6): SQTIHQWPATLVQPVGSPLSLECTVEGTSNPNLYWYRQAAGRGLQLLFYSVGIGQISSEVPQNLSASRPQDRQFILSSKKLLLSDSGFYLCAWSTVQGGAVLTFGAGSRLTVL.

This clone occurred a few times. The chain combines TRBV27 with TRBJ2-3; 11 nucleotides align to TRBD2. V lost 5 bases and J lost 3; bases outside the gene matches: 7. There are 16 residues in the CDR3. Germline V lookup: CDR1 MNHEY, CDR2 SMNVEV (reference sequence). The CDR3 region is CASSDLLAGETDTQYF. The CDR3 region has the DNA TGTGCCAGCAGTGACTTACTAGCGGGAGAGACAGATACGCAGTATTTT.

The V and J genes are TRBV5-1 and TRBJ1-1; D remains ambiguous. Germline CDR1 and CDR2: SGHRS and YFSETQ. The CDR3 spans 14 residues. V was shortened by 4 bases and J by 5 bases, with 15 bases between the two germline ends. The CDR3 DNA is TGCGCCAGCAGCCCCGACAATCTACCGACTGAAGCTTTCTTT. Translation gives CASSPDNLPTEAFF.

This sequence joins TRBV6-5 and TRBJ2-7; 14 nucleotides align to TRBD2. Germline CDR1 is MNHEY and CDR2 is SVGAGI. Trimming took 6 bases from V and 6 from J; bases not matched to a gene: 7. The CDR3 has 15 residues. DNA of the CDR3: TGTGCCAGCAGCCAAGGACTAGCGGGAGGTCGCGAGCAGTACTTC. As protein: CASSQGLAGGREQYF.

The chain has TRBV18 and TRBJ1-2; D is unresolved. Germline CDR1 and CDR2: KGHSH and LQKENI. The CDR3 contains 13 residues. Trimming removed 2 bases from V and 8 bases from J, with 12 bases in between. The CDR3 sequence is CASSPGKLAGYTF. CDR3 in DNA: TGTGCCAGCTCACCAGGCAAGCTCGCGGGCTACACCTTC. Filled out from reference TRBV18 and TRBJ1-2, the complete variable domain reads NAGVMQNPRHLVRRRGQEARLRCSPMKGHSHVYWYRQLPEEGLKFMVYLQKENIIDESGMPKERFSAEFPKEGPSILRIQQVVRGDSAAYFCASSPGKLAGYTFGSGTRLTVV.

The chain employs TRBV29-1 and TRBJ2-3; 12 bases line up with TRBD2. Per the germline V gene, CDR1 is SQVTM and CDR2 is ANQGSEA. CDR3 length: 14 amino acids. The trim removed 4 bases at V and 8 bases at J, leaving 7 bases unmatched. The chain's CDR3 is CSVVLAGGLGTQYF. Here the CDR3 DNA reads TGCAGCGTTGTTCTAGCGGGGGGGTTGGGTACGCAGTATTTT.

This clone showed up just once. V usage is TRBV7-8 and J usage is TRBJ2-7, with a tentative D call TRBD2 (6 bases). The length of the CDR3 is 15 residues. Trimming stripped 3 bases from V and 5 bases from J, with 17 bases between. Germline CDR1 and CDR2: SGHVS and FQNEAQ. CDR3 region: CASSFGGVGFDEQYF. The DNA for the CDR3 is TGTGCCAGCAGCTTCGGGGGAGTGGGGTTCGACGAGCAGTACTTC.

This clone was seen once. The rearrangement uses TRBV5-1 and TRBJ2-5, with TRBD1 matching 8 bases. Germline CDR1 and CDR2: SGHRS and YFSETQ. This CDR3 comprises 14 residues. J lost 7 bases, V lost 3 bases, and 8 bases had no gene match. The CDR3 loop reads CASSSPGQEGTQYF. CDR3 in DNA: TGCGCCAGCAGCTCTCCGGGACAGGAGGGGACCCAGTACTTC.